This T cell receptor (beta chain) was obtained from a study of cytomegalovirus exposure and HLA in healthy donors. The PCR contained 60 Vbeta and 13 Jbeta primers. TCRdb's copy holds only in-frame clones and misses some; the assay was immunoSEQ multiplex PCR. The table includes over 120,000 clones, around 86% detected once. As to this clone: Its antigen is as yet unknown.

General study results and limits: Later analysis placed DRB1 highest and HLA-C lowest in TCR association rates, which differed by HLA locus. TCR beta V segments were, for the most part, productive about 87% or about 30% of the time in an earlier analysis. When analyzed later, a missense DCLRE1C variant was found to be linked to TCR beta V- and J-gene trimming.

The CDR3 sequence is 15 residues long. CDR1 is LNHDA, CDR2 SQIVND, per germline (reference sequence). V shed 4 bases, J shed 4 bases, and the junction held 4 bases outside the gene matches. Sequencing was done on a sample of PBMCs. The chain has TRBV19 and TRBJ2-7; 13 bases map to TRBD2. The source of this sequence is a woman younger than 45 in good health and CMV-seronegative. CDR3 coding DNA: TGTGCCAGTAGTAGGACTAGCGGGAGAGCATACGAGCAGTACTTC. Encoded protein: CASSRTSGRAYEQYF. The full variable domain, in which reference TRBV19 and TRBJ2-7 provide the parts outside the CDR3, is DGGITQSPKYLFRKEGQNVTLSCEQNLNHDAMYWYRQDPGQGLRLIYYSQIVNDFQKGDIAEGYSVSREKKESFPLTVTSAQKNPTAFYLCASSRTSGRAYEQYFGPGTRLTVT.